Listed here are 28 T cell receptor beta chains from one sample, sequenced in a study of graft-versus-host responses after intestinal transplantation. Plates contained roughly 200,000 CFSE-labeled responder cells and roughly 200,000 irradiated, violet-dye-labeled stimulator cells. Generated by immunoSEQ multiplex PCR, the TCRdb table keeps only in-frame clones and is missing some. The sample lists around 21,000 clones; 30% to 40% were seen once. Sequenced here: alloreactive CD8+ T cells from a mixed lymphocyte reaction culture, sampled before intestinal transplant. Described subset: CFSE-low proliferating T cells sorted from roughly 6-day pre-transplant mixed lymphocyte reaction (GvH or HvG direction). These receptors all come from a human patient who received an intestinal transplant.

Only a few counts were recorded for this clone. The chain has TRBV7-9 and TRBJ2-2, with 12 bases fitting TRBD2. J was trimmed by 4 bases and V by 5 bases; bases with no gene match: 5. Germline lookup yields CDR1 SEHNR and CDR2 FQNEAQ (reference sequence). This CDR3 spans 16 amino acids. This chain's CDR3 is CASSGRLAGATGELFF. In nucleotides, the CDR3 is TGTGCCAGCAGCGGACGACTAGCGGGAGCCACCGGGGAGCTGTTTTTT.

This clone rates as medium-sized (0.01 to 0.1%). This rearrangement joins TRBV19 to TRBJ1-1; D ambiguous. CDR3 size: 13 residues. Trimming took 3 bases from V and 4 from J, leaving 9 bases between them. CDR1 is LNHDA and CDR2 is SQIVND in the germline V gene (reference sequence). CDR3 amino acids: CASSIGSTTEAFF. The CDR3 DNA reads as TGTGCCAGTAGTATTGGGAGTACCACTGAAGCTTTCTTT.

In this sample, this clone turned up a few times. The chain combines TRBV29-1 with TRBJ2-7; no clear D gene. The CDR3 sequence is 12 residues long. With 2 bases removed from V and 4 bases from J, the gap between germline ends came to 9 bases. CDR1 SQVTM and CDR2 ANQGSEA come from the germline V gene. The CDR3 DNA follows: TGCAGCGTTGAATTGGGGATGTACGAGCAGTACTTC. It is translated as CSVELGMYEQYF.

Note on this clone: At the DNA level, this CDR3 is encoded by other sequences in the same sample as well. The chain combines TRBV28 with TRBJ2-1; D is unclear. Per the germline V gene, CDR1 is MDHEN and CDR2 is SYDVKM. Trimming left V 6 bases short and J 7 bases short, with 22 bases between. CDR3 size: 16 residues. In nucleotides, the CDR3 is TGTGCCAGCAGACCACCGAGAATGGACCGCCAAAATGAGCAGTTCTTC. Amino acid sequence: CASRPPRMDRQNEQFF.

The gene calls are TRBV4-3 and TRBJ2-7, with 8 bases fitting TRBD2. The CDR3 spans 14 residues. The germline CDR1 and CDR2 sequences are LGHNA and YSLEER. V was clipped by 1 base and J by 2 bases; unmatched bases: 1. In nucleotides, the CDR3 is TGCGCCAGCAGCCAAGTCGGGAGGGCCTACGAGCAGTACTTC. Protein sequence: CASSQVGRAYEQYF.

This rearrangement joins TRBV4-2 to TRBJ2-7; TRBD2 agrees at 7 bases. This CDR3 contains 18 residues. CDR1 is LGHNA, CDR2 YNFKEQ, per germline. V lost 0 bases to trimming and J lost 0 bases; unmatched junction nucleotides: 11. CDR3 nucleotides: TGTGCCAGCAGCCAAGAGGGGGGAGTCGGGGGGTACTCCTACGAGCAGTACTTC. Translated: CASSQEGGVGGYSYEQYF.

This clone has more than one count but fewer than ten. This CDR3 is CASREGSGYQETQYF. The CDR3 region has the DNA TGTGCCAGCCGAGAAGGGAGCGGGTACCAAGAGACCCAGTACTTC. This chain joins TRBV6-4 and TRBJ2-5, with D tentatively TRBD2 (6 bases). The CDR3 loop spans 15 amino acids. V dropped 8 bases and J dropped 0 bases, with 16 bases sitting between them. Germline loops: CDR1 MRHNA, CDR2 SNTAGT.

This clone turned up a few times. A read error may produce the germline difference seen at one junction end. The V call is TRBV6-5, the J call TRBJ2-1; 10 bases agree with TRBD1. CDR3 length: 13 amino acids. Germline V gives CDR1 MNHEY, CDR2 SVGAGI. The CDR3 DNA sequence: TGTGCCAGTGGGACAGGGGCCTACCATGAGCAGTTCTTC. Its protein is CASGTGAYHEQFF.

This clone is termed medium-sized. This chain connects TRBV5-1 to TRBJ2-7; D possibly matches TRBD1 or TRBD2 (5 bases each). The CDR3 is 14 amino acids. The V gene's germline CDR1 is SGHRS and CDR2 YFSETQ. Between the trimmed V and J ends, which lost 6 bases and 0 bases, there was a span of 13 bases. The chain's CDR3 is CASTDEGLSYEQYF. The CDR3 DNA reads TGCGCCAGCACTGACGAGGGGCTCTCCTACGAGCAGTACTTC.

This clone was seen a handful of times. The chain joins TRBV6-1 to TRBJ2-2; D is perhaps TRBD2 (6 bases). Trimming shortened V by 5 bases and J by 0 bases, and 10 bases separated the two germline ends. Looked up from germline, CDR1 is MNHNS and CDR2 is SASEGT. The CDR3 length is 15 residues. The CDR3 bases are TGTGCCAGCAGTTTATGGACTACGAACACCGGGGAGCTGTTTTTT. Encoded protein: CASSLWTTNTGELFF.

The chain links TRBV9 to TRBJ1-2; D is uncertain. The CDR3 contains 14 residues. The V gene lost 0 bases and the J gene lost 1 base, with 7 bases spanning the gap. CDR1 and CDR2 (germline): SGDLS, YYNGEE. The CDR3 DNA sequence: TGTGCCAGCAGCGTAGGAGGGTTTAACTATGGCTACACCTTC. It encodes CASSVGGFNYGYTF. The full variable domain, in which reference TRBV9 and TRBJ1-2 provide the parts outside the CDR3, is DSGVTQTPKHLITATGQRVTLRCSPRSGDLSVYWYQQSLDQGLQFLIQYYNGEERAKGNILERFSAQQFPDLHSELNLSSLELGDSALYFCASSVGGFNYGYTFGSGTRLTVV.

In its sample, this clone ranks as medium-sized. The V call is TRBV6-1, the J call TRBJ2-3; possibly TRBD1 or TRBD2 for D (5 bases each). The germline V gene encodes CDR1 MNHNS and CDR2 SASEGT. Trimming left V 4 bases short and J 0 bases short, with 11 bases between. CDR3 length equals 15 residues. The CDR3 bases are TGTGCCAGCAGTGTGGGGGTTGCTAGCACAGATACGCAGTATTTT. Translation gives CASSVGVASTDTQYF.

The sample holds a few counts of this clone. V gene TRBV9 combines with J gene TRBJ2-4, with D hard to call. V gave up 7 bases and J gave up 5 bases, with 10 bases separating them. CDR3 size: 12 residues. Germline assignment: CDR1 SGDLS and CDR2 YYNGEE. CDR3 DNA: TGTGCCAGCGGCGGAAGGGAAAACATTCAGTACTTC. Translation: CASGGRENIQYF.

In its sample, this clone was seen a few times. This sequence joins TRBV9 and TRBJ2-1, with D tentatively TRBD2 (6 bases). Trimming pared 3 bases from V and 6 bases from J, leaving 7 bases between. In germline, CDR1 is SGDLS, CDR2 YYNGEE. The CDR3 loop spans 12 amino acids. As DNA, the CDR3 is TGTGCCAGCAGCGCGGAGGGCAATGAGCAGTTCTTC. Translated: CASSAEGNEQFF. Together with reference TRBV9 and TRBJ2-1, the CDR3 gives the full variable domain: DSGVTQTPKHLITATGQRVTLRCSPRSGDLSVYWYQQSLDQGLQFLIQYYNGEERAKGNILERFSAQQFPDLHSELNLSSLELGDSALYFCASSAEGNEQFFGPGTRLTVL.

This clone has only a few counts. The chain employs TRBV4-3 and TRBJ2-1; no clear D gene. V was trimmed by 0 bases and J by 3 bases, leaving 6 bases between them. The CDR3 consists of 14 residues. Germline lookup yields CDR1 LGHNA and CDR2 YSLEER. CDR3 amino acids: CASSQETDYNEQFF. CDR3 DNA sequence: TGCGCCAGCAGCCAAGAGACGGACTACAATGAGCAGTTCTTC.

This clone has just a few counts. The chain carries TRBV5-1 and TRBJ2-3, with a tentative D call TRBD2 (7 bases). Germline V gives CDR1 SGHRS, CDR2 YFSETQ. The V and J ends lost 1 base and 2 bases respectively, with 14 bases between them. This CDR3 has 16 amino acids. CDR3 in amino acids: CASSLLGGGTTDTQYF. The DNA of the CDR3 is TGCGCCAGCAGCTTGCTCGGCGGGGGCACCACAGATACGCAGTATTTT.

The chain is built from TRBV6-5 and TRBJ2-3; D call uncertain. The CDR3 has 13 amino acids. V was clipped by 0 bases and J by 3 bases, with 4 bases between them. Per the germline V gene, CDR1 is MNHEY and CDR2 is SVGAGI. The CDR3 loop is CASSYSTTDTQYF. CDR3 in DNA: TGTGCCAGCAGTTACTCTACGACAGATACGCAGTATTTT.

This chain links TRBV27 with TRBJ1-5; D not certain. The germline V gene has CDR1 MNHEY and CDR2 SMNVEV (reference sequence). The CDR3 has 14 residues. Trimming pared 2 bases from V and 2 bases from J, leaving 7 bases between. This CDR3 is CASSLARGNQPQHF. The CDR3 DNA is TGTGCCAGCAGTTTAGCAAGGGGCAATCAGCCCCAGCATTTT.

The genes are TRBV6-5 and TRBJ2-2, with 7 bases identical to TRBD1. Germline V CDR1 and CDR2: MNHEY, SVGAGI. The ends lost 7 bases at V and 0 bases at J; junction bases unmatched: 5. The CDR3 covers 15 residues. CDR3 amino acids: CASIAGGPNTGELFF. The CDR3 DNA follows: TGTGCCAGCATCGCAGGGGGACCGAACACCGGGGAGCTGTTTTTT.

The gene calls are TRBV2 and TRBJ1-4, with a possible D match to TRBD1 (5 bases). Trimming stripped 10 bases from V and 8 bases from J, with 20 bases between. CDR3 length equals 14 residues. Per the germline V gene, CDR1 is SNHLY and CDR2 is FYNNEI. CDR3 sequence: CATRDGRRGEKLFF. The CDR3 coding sequence is TGTGCCACCCGGGACGGACGAAGGGGAGAAAAACTGTTTTTT.

In its sample, this clone ranks as medium-sized. The chain has TRBV13 and TRBJ2-2, with 9 bases matching TRBD1. Per the germline V gene, CDR1 is PRHDT and CDR2 is FYEKMQ (reference sequence). There are 16 residues in the CDR3. V gave up 4 bases and J gave up 4 bases; unmatched junction bases: 7. The CDR3, as DNA: TGTGCCAGCAGCTCGGGACAGGGCGAAGTCACCGGGGAGCTGTTTTTT. This encodes CASSSGQGEVTGELFF.

Only one count was recorded for this clone. The chain uses TRBV6-8 and TRBJ2-5; 9 bases are shared with TRBD2. This CDR3 has 14 amino acids. Germline CDR1 reads MNHGY; CDR2 reads SAAAGT. The ends lost 3 bases at V and 3 bases at J; junction bases unmatched: 2. The CDR3 sequence is CASSYAGGEETQYF. The CDR3 DNA sequence: TGTGCCAGCAGTTATGCGGGAGGGGAAGAGACCCAGTACTTC.

Only one count was recorded for this clone. The chain uses TRBV20-1 and TRBJ2-7; D gene ambiguous. Germline V CDR1 and CDR2: DFQATT, SNEGSKA (reference sequence). CDR3 length: 11 residues. Trimming stripped 4 bases from V and 1 base from J, with 5 bases between. CDR3 protein: CSAKGSYEQYF. The CDR3 DNA is TGCAGTGCTAAAGGGTCCTACGAGCAGTACTTC.

This clone has only one observation. V is TRBV10-2 and J is TRBJ1-1; no reliable D call. Looked up from germline, CDR1 is WSHSY and CDR2 is SAAADI. The CDR3 spans 13 residues. Trimming removed 8 bases from V and 11 bases from J, with 21 bases in between. CDR3 sequence: CASYPRLWSLAFF. The CDR3 DNA follows: TGCGCCAGCTATCCCCGGCTTTGGTCTTTGGCTTTCTTT.

This clone was counted only a few times. The chain is built from TRBV6-6 and TRBJ2-7, with D hard to call. V was pared by 5 bases and J by 1 base, with 9 bases between. Germline V gives CDR1 MNHNY, CDR2 SVGAGI (reference sequence). The CDR3 has 13 residues. The CDR3 reads CASSLPFSYEQYF. In DNA form, the CDR3 reads TGTGCCAGCAGTCTCCCTTTTTCCTACGAGCAGTACTTC.

A few counts support this clone. V is TRBV5-4 and J is TRBJ1-2, with TRBD1 identical over 10 bases. The CDR3 is made up of 14 amino acids. Germline assignment: CDR1 SGHNT and CDR2 YYREEE (reference sequence). After removal of 4 bases from V and 4 bases from J, the junction contained 4 bases not matched to a gene. Written as DNA, the CDR3 is TGTGCCAGCAGCGCCGGGACAGGGGTCTATGGCTACACCTTC. Translated, it gives CASSAGTGVYGYTF.

The chain has TRBV19 and TRBJ2-7; TRBD1 agrees at 7 bases. V lost 2 bases to trimming and J lost 4 bases; unmatched junction nucleotides: 8. This CDR3 is 15 amino acids long. The germline V gene has CDR1 LNHDA and CDR2 SQIVND (reference sequence). This CDR3 reads CASSIYGTASYEQYF. CDR3 DNA sequence: TGTGCCAGTAGTATATATGGGACAGCCAGTTACGAGCAGTACTTC.

The V call is TRBV29-1, the J call TRBJ2-7; D could derive from TRBD1 or TRBD2 (5 bases each). The germline V gene encodes CDR1 SQVTM and CDR2 ANQGSEA. Trimming shortened V by 4 bases and J by 0 bases, and 10 bases separated the two germline ends. The CDR3 spans 13 residues. CDR3 bases: TGCAGCGTTGCGGGACCTCTCTCCTACGAGCAGTACTTC. It encodes CSVAGPLSYEQYF.